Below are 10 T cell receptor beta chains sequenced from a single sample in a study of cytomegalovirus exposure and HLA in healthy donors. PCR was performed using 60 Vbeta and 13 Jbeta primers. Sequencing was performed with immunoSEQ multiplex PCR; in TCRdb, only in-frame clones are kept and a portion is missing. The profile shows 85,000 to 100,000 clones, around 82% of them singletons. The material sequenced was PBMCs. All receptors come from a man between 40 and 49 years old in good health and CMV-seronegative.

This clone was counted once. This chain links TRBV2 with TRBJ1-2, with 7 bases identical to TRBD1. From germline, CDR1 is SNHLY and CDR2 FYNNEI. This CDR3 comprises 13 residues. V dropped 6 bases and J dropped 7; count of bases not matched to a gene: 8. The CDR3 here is CASSETGRSGYTF. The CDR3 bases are TGTGCCAGCAGCGAGACAGGGCGGTCTGGCTACACCTTC. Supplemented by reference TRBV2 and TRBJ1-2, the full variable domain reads EPEVTQTPSHQVTQMGQEVILRCVPISNHLYFYWYRQILGQKVEFLVSFYNNEISEKSEIFDDQFSVERPDGSNFTLKIRSTKLEDSAMYFCASSETGRSGYTFGSGTRLTVV.

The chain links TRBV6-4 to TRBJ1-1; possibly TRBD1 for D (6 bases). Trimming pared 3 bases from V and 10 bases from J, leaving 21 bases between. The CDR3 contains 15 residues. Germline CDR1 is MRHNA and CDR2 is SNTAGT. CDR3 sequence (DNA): TGTGCCAGCAGTGAGGGACACGAGGGTATGCAAGGAGCTTTCTTT. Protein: CASSEGHEGMQGAFF.

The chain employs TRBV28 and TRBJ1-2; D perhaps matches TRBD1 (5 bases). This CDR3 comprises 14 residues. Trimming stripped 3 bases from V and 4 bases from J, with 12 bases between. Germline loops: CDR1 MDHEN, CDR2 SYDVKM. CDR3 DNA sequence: TGTGCCAGCAGTTTGGCAGGGAGGGTCTATGGCTACACCTTC. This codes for CASSLAGRVYGYTF.

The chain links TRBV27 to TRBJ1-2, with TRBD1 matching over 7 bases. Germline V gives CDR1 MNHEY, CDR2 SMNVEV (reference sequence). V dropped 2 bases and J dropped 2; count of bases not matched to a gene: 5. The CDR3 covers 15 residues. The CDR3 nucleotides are TGTGCCAGCAGTTTAACCAAGACAGGGAACTATGGCTACACCTTC. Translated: CASSLTKTGNYGYTF.

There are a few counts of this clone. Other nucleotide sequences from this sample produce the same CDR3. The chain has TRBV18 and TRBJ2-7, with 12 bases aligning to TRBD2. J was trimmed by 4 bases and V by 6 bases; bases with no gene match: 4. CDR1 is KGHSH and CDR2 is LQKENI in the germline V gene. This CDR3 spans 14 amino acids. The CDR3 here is CASSPGTSGYEQYF. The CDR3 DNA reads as TGTGCCAGCTCCCCCGGGACTAGCGGGTACGAGCAGTACTTC. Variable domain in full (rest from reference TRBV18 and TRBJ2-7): NAGVMQNPRHLVRRRGQEARLRCSPMKGHSHVYWYRQLPEEGLKFMVYLQKENIIDESGMPKERFSAEFPKEGPSILRIQQVVRGDSAAYFCASSPGTSGYEQYFGPGTRLTVT.

CDR3 residues: CAIRAPGQGNTEAFF. The CDR3 nucleotides are TGTGCCATCAGGGCTCCGGGACAGGGGAACACTGAAGCTTTCTTT. The V call is TRBV10-3, the J call TRBJ1-1, with 9 nucleotides matching TRBD1. V gave up 6 bases and J gave up 1 base; unmatched junction bases: 6. The CDR3 consists of 15 residues. In germline, CDR1 is ENHRY, CDR2 SYGVKD.

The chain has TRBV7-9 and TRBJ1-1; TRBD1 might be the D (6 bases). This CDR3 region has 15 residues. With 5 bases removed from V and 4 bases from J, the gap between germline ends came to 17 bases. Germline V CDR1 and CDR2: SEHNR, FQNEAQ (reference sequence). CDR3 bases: TGTGCCAGCAGCCCAAGGACAGCCCGAGGCACTGAAGCTTTCTTT. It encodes CASSPRTARGTEAFF. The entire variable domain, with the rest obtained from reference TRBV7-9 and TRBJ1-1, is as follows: DTGVSQNPRHKITKRGQNVTFRCDPISEHNRLYWYRQTLGQGPEFLTYFQNEAQLEKSRLLSDRFSAERPKGSFSTLEIQRTEQGDSAMYLCASSPRTARGTEAFFGQGTRLTVV.

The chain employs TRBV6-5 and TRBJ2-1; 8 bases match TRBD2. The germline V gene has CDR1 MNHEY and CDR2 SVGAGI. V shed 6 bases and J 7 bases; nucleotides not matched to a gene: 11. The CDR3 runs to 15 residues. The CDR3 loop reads CASSPGRTSSNEQFF. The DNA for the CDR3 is TGTGCCAGCAGCCCAGGGCGGACTAGCTCAAATGAGCAGTTCTTC.

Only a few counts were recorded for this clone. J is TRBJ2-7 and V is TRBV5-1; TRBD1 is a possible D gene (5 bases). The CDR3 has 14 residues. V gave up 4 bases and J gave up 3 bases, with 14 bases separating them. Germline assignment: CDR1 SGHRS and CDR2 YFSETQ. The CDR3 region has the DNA TGCGCCAGCAGCGGCGAAGGGGTAAGCTACGAGCAGTACTTC. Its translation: CASSGEGVSYEQYF.

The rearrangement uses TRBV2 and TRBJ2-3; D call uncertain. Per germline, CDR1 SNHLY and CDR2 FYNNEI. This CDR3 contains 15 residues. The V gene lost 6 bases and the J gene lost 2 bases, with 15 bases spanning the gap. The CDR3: CASSRTRHSTDTQYF. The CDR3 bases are TGTGCCAGCAGCCGCACCAGGCATTCCACAGATACGCAGTATTTT. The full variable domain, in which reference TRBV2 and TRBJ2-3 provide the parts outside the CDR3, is EPEVTQTPSHQVTQMGQEVILRCVPISNHLYFYWYRQILGQKVEFLVSFYNNEISEKSEIFDDQFSVERPDGSNFTLKIRSTKLEDSAMYFCASSRTRHSTDTQYFGPGTRLTVL.